The rows below give T cell receptor beta chains drawn from one sample of a study of T cell responses to AZD1222 COVID-19 vaccine. The data were produced by immunoSEQ multiplex PCR, yet TCRdb's version contains in-frame clones alone and is incomplete. The repertoire holds over 110,000 clones, with 80% to 95% as singletons. This specimen was peripheral blood, taken on day 0 of AZD1222 vaccination. Receptors originate from an adult in good health. CDR3s leave out the opening cysteine and the closing phenylalanine or tryptophan.

>TRBV9
ASSVGQGPYNEQF
>TRBV27
ASSSSGTHSYNEQF
>TRBV7-6
ASSFYNEQF
>TRBV7-9
ASSTHGGTPQY
>TRBV4-1
ASSHTGDRLLHGYT
>TRBV5-1
ASSSHSFASTDTQY
>TRBV11-2
ASRTGFQETQY
>TRBV5-1
ASSPGQLVGEQY
>TRBV3-1/TRBV3-2
ASSQASYGYT
>TRBV2
ASMEGVPYEQY
>TRBV30
AWNRDAEAF
>TRBV23-1
ASSQGLGHRSTSTDTQY
>TRBV6-6
ASRKAGNTDTQY
>TRBV12-3/TRBV12-4
ASKVGGTDTQY
>TRBV27
ASKGVGQPQH
>TRBV5-6
ASSPGRWSNQPQH
>TRBV6-5
ASSQGNPTYNEQF
>TRBV7-9
ASSLEGGGYGYT
>TRBV28
ASSFTLAGGTDTQY
>TRBV10-1
ASSENDRSEAF
>TRBV6-5
ASSLTSATHGTQY
>TRBV12-3/TRBV12-4
ASSFRGRETQY
>TRBV27
ASSFYRLGLTEAF
>TRBV2
ASSSGLSTDTQY
>TRBV29-1
SVEGGGLRNEQF
>TRBV5-5
ASSLERTAYNEQF
>TRBV15
ATSPSSGRTSYNEQF
>TRBV5-1
ASSLGPQPGPLY
>TRBV27
ASRLTKGAYNEQF
>TRBV3-1/TRBV3-2
ASSQDPGTYGYT
>TRBV3-1/TRBV3-2
ASSQVLTWFRTGELF
>TRBV2
ASYPGLGGYT
>TRBV28
ASSSVRARQETQY
>TRBV24-1
ATSAGTGVNGYT
>TRBV7-2
ASSLSTSSGNTIY
>TRBV11-3
ASSPGTASSYNEQF
>TRBV15
ATSRGLEVSEQY
>TRBV7-9
ASSSRTGPDTQY
>TRBV4-1
ASSLASASHEQY
>TRBV5-1
ASSLGSSGSPDTQY
>TRBV21-1
ASRKGRTSGNTDTQY
>TRBV7-7
ASSPRQVPYNEQF